The rows below give T cell receptor beta chains drawn from one sample of a study of graft-versus-host responses after intestinal transplantation. The protocol was immunoSEQ multiplex PCR, while the TCRdb copy is restricted to in-frame clones and leaves out a portion. Counted here are about 39,000 clones, over 85% occurring once; the ten biggest clones make up approximately 7.1%. The sequencing here drew on PBMCs, taken roughly 270 days after transplant. These TCRs come from a human patient who received an intestinal transplant, so some T cells may come from the graft donor. CDR3s include the opening cysteine and the closing phenylalanine or tryptophan. A D gene is named only where the DNA matches it firmly. Clone size, where shown, is once, few, many, or a class for clones that have expanded.

>TRBV30|.|.|TRBJ2-2
TGTGCCTGGAGTCTGAAAACCGGGGAGCTGTTTTTT
CAWSLKTGELFF
>TRBV7-8|TRBD1|.|TRBJ2-7
TGTGCCAGCAGCCCAGACGGGACAGGGGGCGAGCAGTACTTC
CASSPDGTGGEQYF
>TRBV6-5|.|.|TRBJ2-2
TGTGCCAGCACAGTGACTCCCTACACCGGGGAGCTGTTTTTT
CASTVTPYTGELFF
>TRBV9|TRBD1|.|TRBJ1-4
TGTGCCAGCAGCGAGGACAGGGGATCCGAAAAACTGTTTTTT
CASSEDRGSEKLFF
>TRBV30|TRBD2|.|TRBJ2-7
TGTGCCTGGAGTGGGAGCGGGACTAGCGGATTTTACGAGCAGTACTTC
CAWSGSGTSGFYEQYF
>TRBV19|TRBD2|.|TRBJ2-1
TGTGCCAGTAGTGCGCTAGGCGGGGGCTCCTACAATGAGCAGTTCTTC
CASSALGGGSYNEQFF
>TRBV6-1|.|.|TRBJ2-7
TGTGCCAGCAGTGAAATTGACGAGCAGTACTTC
CASSEIDEQYF
>TRBV5-1|.|.|TRBJ2-5
TGCGCCAGCAGACTTCTCCTGACAGGAGAGACCCAGTACTTC
CASRLLLTGETQYF
>TRBV7-9|TRBD1|.|TRBJ1-5
TGTGCCAGCAGCCCCCAGGGGGCATCTCAGCCCCAGCATTTT
CASSPQGASQPQHF
>TRBV6-6|.|.|TRBJ1-1
TGTGCCAGCAGTTACTCGAAGTGGGTCATGAACACTGAAGCTTTCTTT
CASSYSKWVMNTEAFF
>TRBV10-3|TRBD2|few|TRBJ2-4
TGTGCCATCAGTGAGCGGGGAGCGGGGGTAAGGTCCAAAAACATTCAGTACTTC
CAISERGAGVRSKNIQYF
>TRBV5-4|TRBD2|.|TRBJ2-3
TGTGCCAGCACGACTAGCGGGGGCACAGATACGCAGTATTTT
CASTTSGGTDTQYF
>TRBV5-4|.|.|TRBJ1-3
TGTGCCAGCAGCCACCTGCAGGAGTCTGGAAACACCATATATTTT
CASSHLQESGNTIYF
>TRBV18|.|.|TRBJ1-2
TGTGCCAGCTCACCGGACACCTTCTATGGCTACACCTTC
CASSPDTFYGYTF
>TRBV19|TRBD1|.|TRBJ1-2
TGTGCCAGTAACGGCGGGCAGGGGGCCTTGGGGGGCTACACCTTC
CASNGGQGALGGYTF
>TRBV5-1|.|.|TRBJ2-2
TGCGCCAGCAGGGAGCAGGGGTCGAACACCGGGGAGCTGTTTTTT
CASREQGSNTGELFF
>TRBV11-2|TRBD1|.|TRBJ1-2
TGTGCCAGCAGCATAGGCTCGTACAGGGGGAATGGCTACACCTTC
CASSIGSYRGNGYTF
>TRBV5-1|.|.|TRBJ1-4
TGCGCCAGCAGGAGTGGCGGGAGTAATGAAAAACTGTTTTTT
CASRSGGSNEKLFF
>TRBV18|.|.|TRBJ1-1
TGTGCCAGCTCACCCGTCAGGGTGGTAGACACTGAAGCTTTCTTT
CASSPVRVVDTEAFF
>TRBV7-3|.|.|TRBJ1-6
TGTGCCAGCAGGAGAGGGGGACTTTGGGCCCTCCACTTT
CASRRGGLWALHF
>TRBV7-2|TRBD1|.|TRBJ1-2
TGTGCCAGCAGCCGACGACAGGGGGATGGCTACACCTTC
CASSRRQGDGYTF
>TRBV9|.|.|TRBJ1-1
TGTGCCAGCAGCCCCCCTGGGGAGGGGATCGCTTTCTTT
CASSPPGEGIAFF
>TRBV5-6|.|.|TRBJ2-7
TGTGCCAGCAGCTTGGGCCAAGGGGCCTACGAGCAGTACTTC
CASSLGQGAYEQYF
>TRBV7-9|.|.|TRBJ2-7
TGTGCCAGCCACTTCAGAGACGAGCAGTACTTC
CASHFRDEQYF
>TRBV29-1|TRBD1|.|TRBJ1-2
TGCAGCGTTGAAGATAGGGGGCATGACTATGGCTACACCTTC
CSVEDRGHDYGYTF
>TRBV6-1|.|.|TRBJ1-5
TGTGCCAGCGTTCGGGGTGTCAATCAGCCCCAGCATTTT
CASVRGVNQPQHF
>TRBV9|.|.|TRBJ2-3
TGTGCCAGCAGCGCGGACACCACAGATACGCAGTATTTT
CASSADTTDTQYF
>TRBV4-1|.|.|TRBJ1-1
TGCGCCAGCAGCCAAAGTACGCTAGGTGAAGCTTTCTTT
CASSQSTLGEAFF